These 2 T cell receptor beta chains were all obtained from the same sample, sequenced in a study of T cell responses to AZD1222 COVID-19 vaccine. Clones were sequenced by immunoSEQ multiplex PCR, and TCRdb holds only the in-frame ones, with some missing. The data show some 160,000 clones, 85% to 95% seen once. Here the sequenced sample was peripheral blood, taken on day 0 of AZD1222 vaccination. The receptors were gathered from an adult in good health.

This chain connects TRBV5-1 to TRBJ1-2; D call uncertain. Germline V gives CDR1 SGHRS, CDR2 YFSETQ. V dropped 6 bases and J dropped 4 bases, with 16 bases sitting between them. The CDR3 loop spans 14 amino acids. The CDR3 DNA reads TGCGCCAGCACCATGGCCCCAGATTCCTATGGCTACACCTTC. As protein: CASTMAPDSYGYTF.

The chain's CDR3 is CASSEYGWGTGELFF. The CDR3 DNA reads as TGTGCCAGCAGTGAATACGGGTGGGGCACCGGGGAGCTGTTTTTT. The chain carries TRBV2 and TRBJ2-2; D gene ambiguous. The CDR3 loop spans 15 amino acids. Trimming removed 2 bases from V and 4 bases from J, with 11 bases in between. Germline CDR1 is SNHLY and CDR2 is FYNNEI.